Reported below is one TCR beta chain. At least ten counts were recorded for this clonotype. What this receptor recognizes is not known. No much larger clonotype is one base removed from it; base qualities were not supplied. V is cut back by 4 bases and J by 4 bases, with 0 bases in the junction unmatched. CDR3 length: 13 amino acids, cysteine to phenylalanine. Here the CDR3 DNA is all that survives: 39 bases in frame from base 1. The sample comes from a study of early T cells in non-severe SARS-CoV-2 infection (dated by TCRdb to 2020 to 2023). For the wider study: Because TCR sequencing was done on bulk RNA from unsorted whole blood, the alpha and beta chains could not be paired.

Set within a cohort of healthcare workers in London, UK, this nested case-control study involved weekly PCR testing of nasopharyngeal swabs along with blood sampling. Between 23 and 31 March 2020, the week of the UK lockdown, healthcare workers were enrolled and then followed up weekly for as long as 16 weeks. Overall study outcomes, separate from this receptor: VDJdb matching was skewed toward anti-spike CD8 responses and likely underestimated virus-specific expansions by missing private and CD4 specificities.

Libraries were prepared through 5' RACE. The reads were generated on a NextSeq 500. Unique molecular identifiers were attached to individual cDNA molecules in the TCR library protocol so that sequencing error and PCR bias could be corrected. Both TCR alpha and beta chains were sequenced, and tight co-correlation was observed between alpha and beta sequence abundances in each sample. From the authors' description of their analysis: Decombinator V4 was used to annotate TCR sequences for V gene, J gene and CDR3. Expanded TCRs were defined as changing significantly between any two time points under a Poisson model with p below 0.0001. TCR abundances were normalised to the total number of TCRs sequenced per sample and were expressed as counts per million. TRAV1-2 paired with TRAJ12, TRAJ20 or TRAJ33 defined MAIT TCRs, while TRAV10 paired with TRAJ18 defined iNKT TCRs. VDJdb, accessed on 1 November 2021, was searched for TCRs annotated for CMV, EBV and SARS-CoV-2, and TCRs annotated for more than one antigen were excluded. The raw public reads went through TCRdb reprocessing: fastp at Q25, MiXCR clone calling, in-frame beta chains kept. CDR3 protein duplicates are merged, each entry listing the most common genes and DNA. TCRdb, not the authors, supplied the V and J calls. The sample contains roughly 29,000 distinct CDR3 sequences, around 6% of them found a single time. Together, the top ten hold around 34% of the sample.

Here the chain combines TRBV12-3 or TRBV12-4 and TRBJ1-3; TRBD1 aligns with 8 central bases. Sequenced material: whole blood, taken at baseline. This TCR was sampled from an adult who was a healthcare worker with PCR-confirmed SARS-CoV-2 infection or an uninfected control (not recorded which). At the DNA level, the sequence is TGTGCCAGCAGTTGGACAGGGGGAAACACCATATATTTT. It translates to CASSWTGGNTIYF.